These 16 T cell receptor beta chains originate from one sample sequenced in a study of cytomegalovirus exposure and HLA in healthy donors listed by TCRdb under 2017. Preparation of the library involved the immunoSEQ multiplex PCR assay. The multiplex PCR relied on a mix of 60 forward primers for TCR Vbeta segments and 13 reverse primers for TCR Jbeta segments. Not all clones reach the TCRdb copy of this immuneACCESS table, which keeps in-frame sequences only. Checked studies attribute under half of the gap to unresolved V genes and leave the rest unexplained. The sample has about 210,000 clones on record, roughly 85% of them singletons. Together, the top ten hold roughly 1.9% of the sample. Sequencing was performed on PBMCs. These receptors came from a male donor in good health and CMV-seronegative.

The chain joins TRBV11-3 to TRBJ1-1, with D hard to call. V dropped 1 base and J dropped 1 base, with 7 bases sitting between them. Germline V gene data show CDR1 as SGHNT and CDR2 as YENEEA. This CDR3 region has 14 residues. CDR3 sequence: CASSLGHRNTEAFF. CDR3 nucleotide sequence: TGTGCCAGCAGCTTAGGACACAGGAACACTGAAGCTTTCTTT.

The CDR3 region is CASSLTAGRVEQYF. The CDR3 coding sequence is TGTGCCAGCAGCTTGACTGCGGGGCGGGTAGAGCAGTACTTC. The chain links TRBV5-4 to TRBJ2-7; TRBD2 might be the D (6 bases). V gave up 1 base and J gave up 7 bases, with 15 bases separating them. The CDR3 covers 14 residues. The germline V gene has CDR1 SGHNT and CDR2 YYREEE (reference sequence).

This clone appeared a few times. The chain couples TRBV6-1 to TRBJ2-2, with D hard to call. V was clipped by 1 base and J by 3 bases, with 9 bases between them. Germline V CDR1 and CDR2: MNHNS, SASEGT. The CDR3 has 15 residues. Here the CDR3 reads CASSEGRFDTGELFF. Here the CDR3 DNA reads TGTGCCAGCAGTGAAGGCAGGTTCGACACCGGGGAGCTGTTTTTT.

This chain uses TRBV5-1 with TRBJ2-5; the D is unclear. Trimming removed 0 bases at V and 5 bases at J, with 8 bases between. In germline, CDR1 is SGHRS, CDR2 YFSETQ. The CDR3 runs to 13 residues. DNA for the CDR3: TGCGCCAGCAGCTTGGCCGAGGAGGAGACCCAGTACTTC. Translating gives CASSLAEEETQYF. The full variable domain, with the rest looked up from reference TRBV5-1 and TRBJ2-5, is KAGVTQTPRYLIKTRGQQVTLSCSPISGHRSVSWYQQTPGQGLQFLFEYFSETQRNKGNFPGRFSGRQFSNSRSEMNVSTLELGDSALYLCASSLAEEETQYFGPGTRLLVL.

The genes are TRBV5-8 and TRBJ2-3; D perhaps matches TRBD1 (6 bases). This CDR3 spans 14 amino acids. Germline V gene lookup returns CDR1 SGHTS and CDR2 YDEGEE. Trimming removed 2 bases at V and 4 bases at J, with 11 bases between. The CDR3 loop reads CASSLSAGADTQYF. CDR3 DNA: TGTGCCAGCAGCTTATCGGCAGGGGCAGATACGCAGTATTTT.

The V call is TRBV11-2, the J call TRBJ2-7; 9 nucleotides align to TRBD2. Per the germline V gene, CDR1 is SGHAT and CDR2 is FQNNGV. This CDR3 contains 15 residues. Unmatched junction bases numbered 3, after V lost 3 bases and J lost 0 bases. CDR3 bases: TGTGCCAGCAGCTTTGAGACTAGCGGCTCCTACGAGCAGTACTTC. The encoded protein is CASSFETSGSYEQYF. Variable domain in full (rest from reference TRBV11-2 and TRBJ2-7): EAGVAQSPRYKIIEKRQSVAFWCNPISGHATLYWYQQILGQGPKLLIQFQNNGVVDDSQLPKDRFSAERLKGVDSTLKIQPAKLEDSAVYLCASSFETSGSYEQYFGPGTRLTVT.

This chain joins TRBV28 and TRBJ1-2, with 7 positions matching TRBD1. CDR3 size: 17 residues. The germline CDR1 and CDR2 sequences are MDHEN and SYDVKM. The V segment lost 0 bases and the J segment 4 bases; nucleotides outside the gene matches: 11. This CDR3 is CASSLWTGPRPIYGYTF. The CDR3 nucleotides are TGTGCCAGCAGTTTATGGACAGGGCCACGGCCCATCTATGGCTACACCTTC.

V gene TRBV7-2 combines with J gene TRBJ2-7; 12 bases align to TRBD1. Trimming took 2 bases from V and 5 from J; bases not matched to a gene: 4. CDR3 size: 15 residues. CDR1 and CDR2 (germline): SGHTA, FQGNSA. The CDR3 loop reads CASSLPGQGAHEQYF. The CDR3 region has the DNA TGTGCCAGCAGCTTACCGGGACAGGGGGCGCACGAGCAGTACTTC.

The chain uses TRBV28 and TRBJ1-2; TRBD1 aligns across 10 bases. Germline V CDR1 and CDR2: MDHEN, SYDVKM. V lost 10 bases and J lost 0; bases outside the gene matches: 2. This CDR3 has 13 amino acids. The CDR3, as DNA: TGTGCCACCGGGACAGGGGCTAACTATGGCTACACCTTC. Encoded protein: CATGTGANYGYTF.

V is TRBV19 and J is TRBJ2-7; 12 bases agree with TRBD1. The length of the CDR3 is 15 residues. Germline V gene data show CDR1 as LNHDA and CDR2 as SQIVND (reference sequence). V trimming: 4 bases; J trimming: 4 bases; junction bases outside the gene matches: 5. CDR3 nucleotide sequence: TGTGCCAGTAGTACCGGGGGACAGGGGGCTTACGAGCAGTACTTC. This encodes CASSTGGQGAYEQYF.

The chain is built from TRBV10-3 and TRBJ2-1, with 10 bases matching TRBD2. CDR3 length: 14 residues. V dropped 6 bases and J dropped 5; count of bases not matched to a gene: 4. Germline CDR1 and CDR2: ENHRY and SYGVKD. Here the CDR3 DNA reads TGTGCCATCAGCAGGACTAGCGGAGACAATGAGCAGTTCTTC. Translating it yields CAISRTSGDNEQFF.

The chain links TRBV7-8 to TRBJ1-1; D is perhaps TRBD1 (6 bases). Germline CDR1 and CDR2: SGHVS and FQNEAQ. This CDR3 contains 16 residues. Trimming stripped 5 bases from V and 11 bases from J, with 27 bases between. This CDR3 reads CASSPIRGLKGLSAFF. Here the CDR3 DNA reads TGTGCCAGCAGCCCTATTAGGGGGTTAAAGGGGCTGAGCGCTTTCTTT.

The V and J genes are TRBV4-1 and TRBJ1-6; D is undetermined. V shed 0 bases and J shed 10 bases, with 7 bases lying between them. The CDR3 length is 13 residues. Per the germline V gene, CDR1 is MGHRA and CDR2 is YSYEKL. In DNA, the CDR3 is TGCGCCAGCAGCCAAGAGCGCTTATCACCCCTCCACTTT. Its translation is CASSQERLSPLHF.

The chain recombines TRBV28 with TRBJ1-2, with D maybe TRBD1 (6 bases). This CDR3 is 14 amino acids long. The germline V gene encodes CDR1 MDHEN and CDR2 SYDVKM. Trimming stripped 5 bases from V and 2 bases from J, with 12 bases between. In DNA form, the CDR3 reads TGTGCCAGCAGTCCCCCCGGGACAAACTATGGCTACACCTTC. This translates into CASSPPGTNYGYTF.

V usage is TRBV5-1 and J usage is TRBJ2-5; D is possibly TRBD2 (5 bases). Matching the DNA end better, TRBJ2-7 makes the J call doubtful. Germline CDR1 reads SGHRS; CDR2 reads YFSETQ. CDR3 length equals 10 residues. CDR3 nucleotide sequence: TGCGCCAGCCATAGCGACGAGCAGTACTTC. Translating gives CASHSDEQYF.

The V call is TRBV5-4, the J call TRBJ2-6; D might be TRBD2 (5 bases). Germline lookup yields CDR1 SGHNT and CDR2 YYREEE (reference sequence). Deletions cut 0 bases from V and 5 bases from J, with 6 bases between. The CDR3 loop spans 14 amino acids. CDR3 loop: CASSLAGRANVLTF. In DNA form, the CDR3 reads TGTGCCAGCAGCTTGGCCGGGAGGGCCAACGTCCTGACTTTC. The full variable domain, completed using reference TRBV5-4 and TRBJ2-6, is ETGVTQSPTHLIKTRGQQVTLRCSSQSGHNTVSWYQQALGQGPQFIFQYYREEENGRGNFPPRFSGLQFPNYSSELNVNALELDDSALYLCASSLAGRANVLTFGAGSRLTVL.